Below, 20 T cell receptor beta chains from the same sample are listed, as sequenced in a study of shared clonotypes between healthy human individuals. Measured with immunoSEQ multiplex PCR; TCRdb has only the in-frame clones, and not every one. The table has about 680,000 clones, around four fifths seen once; the top ten hold around 1.8%. Sequenced: memory CD4+ T cells sorted from blood. The subset denotes: CD45RA-negative fraction. All receptors derive from a woman under 40 in good health.

This clone was counted a single time. Here the CDR3 reads CASSFAPTQAPQRAEFF. The DNA of the CDR3 is TGTGCCAGCAGTTTCGCTCCAACTCAGGCTCCTCAAAGGGCAGAGTTCTTC. This rearrangement joins TRBV27 to TRBJ2-1; D is unclear. Trimming shortened V by 3 bases and J by 14 bases, and 29 bases separated the two germline ends. Germline loops: CDR1 MNHEY, CDR2 SMNVEV (reference sequence). CDR3 length equals 17 residues.

This clone was seen a single time. The rearrangement uses TRBV10-1 and TRBJ2-1; the D is unclear. Germline CDR1 WNHNN, CDR2 SYGVQD (reference sequence). Trimming pared 2 bases from V and 4 bases from J, leaving 6 bases between. The CDR3 totals 13 residues. In DNA form, the CDR3 reads TGCGCCAGCAGTGAGGGGCCGTACAATGAGCAGTTCTTC. This encodes CASSEGPYNEQFF.

V is TRBV27 and J is TRBJ1-2; a weak D match, TRBD1 (5 bases). This CDR3 spans 17 amino acids. The germline V gene encodes CDR1 MNHEY and CDR2 SMNVEV (reference sequence). V dropped 5 bases and J dropped 6 bases, with 25 bases sitting between them. The CDR3 bases are TGTGCCAGCAGTAAATTATCGTCCTCCGACAGATATAATGGCTACACCTTC. Translating it yields CASSKLSSSDRYNGYTF.

This sequence joins TRBV28 and TRBJ2-7, with D unclear. The length of the CDR3 is 13 residues. The V end lost 6 bases, the J end lost 3 bases, and 12 bases lay between the germline ends. CDR1 is MDHEN, CDR2 SYDVKM, per germline. CDR3 DNA sequence: TGTGCCAGCAGCTATACAGTCCTCTACGAGCAGTACTTC. Its protein product is CASSYTVLYEQYF.

The V and J genes are TRBV5-6 and TRBJ2-7; TRBD1 aligns across 7 bases. Per germline, CDR1 SGHDT and CDR2 YYEEEE. J lost 3 bases, V lost 4 bases, and 4 bases had no gene match. The CDR3 totals 13 residues. CDR3 residues: CASSTRDSYEQYF. The CDR3 DNA follows: TGTGCCAGCAGCACCCGGGACAGCTACGAGCAGTACTTC.

The chain joins TRBV5-4 to TRBJ2-1, with 9 bases lining up with TRBD2. V was clipped by 3 bases and J by 14 bases; unmatched bases: 9. Germline V CDR1 and CDR2: SGHNT, YYREEE (reference sequence). This CDR3 comprises 13 residues. The CDR3, as DNA: TGTGCCAGCAGCTCCCCGATTAGCGGGAGTGAGTTCTTC. Translation: CASSSPISGSEFF.

The chain has TRBV27 and TRBJ2-3, with 10 nucleotides matching TRBD1. Germline V lookup: CDR1 MNHEY, CDR2 SMNVEV (reference sequence). The CDR3 loop spans 15 amino acids. The ends lost 6 bases at V and 5 bases at J; junction bases unmatched: 8. CDR3 protein: CASRALGTGEDTQYF. CDR3 in DNA: TGTGCCAGCAGAGCCCTCGGGACAGGGGAAGATACGCAGTATTTT.

The V and J genes are TRBV7-9 and TRBJ2-7; possibly TRBD1 or TRBD2 for D (6 bases each). The germline CDR1 and CDR2 sequences are SEHNR and FQNEAQ (reference sequence). The CDR3 consists of 15 residues. Trimming shortened V by 7 bases and J by 1 base, and 17 bases separated the two germline ends. CDR3 sequence reads: CASTLGGRGSYEQYF. The CDR3, as DNA: TGTGCCAGCACCCTAGGGGGGAGAGGGTCCTACGAGCAGTACTTC.

This chain links TRBV6-1 with TRBJ2-7; D is undetermined. The CDR3 runs 13 residues. V was clipped by 3 bases and J by 6 bases, with 12 bases between them. Germline lookup yields CDR1 MNHNS and CDR2 SASEGT. The CDR3 is CASSDRPIGEQYF. The CDR3 DNA is TGTGCCAGCAGTGATCGTCCTATAGGCGAGCAGTACTTC.

V usage is TRBV18 and J usage is TRBJ2-5; 13 bases map to TRBD2. V dropped 5 bases and J dropped 1; count of bases not matched to a gene: 4. CDR3 size: 16 residues. Per germline, CDR1 KGHSH and CDR2 LQKENI. The CDR3 protein is CASSFGTSGIQETQYF. The CDR3 region has the DNA TGTGCCAGCTCATTCGGGACTAGCGGGATCCAAGAGACCCAGTACTTC.

This chain joins TRBV7-7 and TRBJ1-4, with D perhaps TRBD1 (5 bases). Per germline, CDR1 SSHAT and CDR2 FNYEAQ (reference sequence). CDR3 length equals 17 residues. V lost 6 bases, J lost 8 bases, and 25 bases lay in between. The CDR3 loop is CASRSHGRDRVNEKLFF. CDR3 nucleotides: TGTGCCAGCAGATCCCATGGCCGGGACCGCGTCAACGAAAAACTGTTTTTT.

The chain employs TRBV19 and TRBJ2-2; 10 bases match TRBD2. Germline CDR1 reads LNHDA; CDR2 reads SQIVND (reference sequence). Germline trimming cut 4 bases from V and 1 base from J; bases unmatched to any gene: 9. The CDR3 runs to 18 residues. CDR3 sequence: CASSKGASGRWNTGELFF. Here the CDR3 DNA reads TGTGCCAGTAGTAAGGGGGCTAGCGGGAGATGGAACACCGGGGAGCTGTTTTTT.

The chain is built from TRBV9 and TRBJ1-2; D uncertain. The V and J ends lost 3 bases and 4 bases respectively, with 10 bases between them. CDR1 is SGDLS and CDR2 is YYNGEE in the germline V gene. The CDR3 covers 13 residues. The CDR3 here is CASSATWGYGYTF. The DNA for the CDR3 is TGTGCCAGCAGCGCGACATGGGGCTATGGCTACACCTTC.

The chain is built from TRBV5-4 and TRBJ1-1; weak D call: TRBD1 (5 bases). V shed 4 bases and J shed 1 base, with 14 bases lying between them. The CDR3 is 15 residues long. Per germline, CDR1 SGHNT and CDR2 YYREEE (reference sequence). CDR3 DNA: TGTGCCAGCAGCCCCGATCCCAGGGCGAACACTGAAGCTTTCTTT. Encoded protein: CASSPDPRANTEAFF.

The chain combines TRBV2 with TRBJ1-2, with no clear D. V was pared by 9 bases and J by 2 bases, with 10 bases between. Per the germline V gene, CDR1 is SNHLY and CDR2 is FYNNEI. There are 12 residues in the CDR3. The CDR3 region is CASLRSNYGYTF. The CDR3 DNA reads TGTGCCAGTCTTCGGTCCAACTATGGCTACACCTTC.

The genes are TRBV4-1 and TRBJ1-1; a possible D gene is TRBD1 (5 bases). V lost 0 bases, J lost 4 bases, and 15 bases lay in between. The CDR3 extends over 16 amino acids. Germline V gene data show CDR1 as MGHRA and CDR2 as YSYEKL. The CDR3 coding sequence is TGCGCCAGCAGCCAAGAGGTCCGGGGGAGAGGCACTGAAGCTTTCTTT. Its protein product is CASSQEVRGRGTEAFF.

The CDR3 DNA is TGTGCCAGCAGTTCTAGGGCGTCAAATGAAAAACTGTTTTTT. Translating gives CASSSRASNEKLFF. J is TRBJ1-4 and V is TRBV27; D uncertain. Germline CDR1 reads MNHEY; CDR2 reads SMNVEV (reference sequence). CDR3 length: 14 residues. Trimming took off 4 bases at V and 5 bases at J, with 11 bases between the two ends. The whole variable domain, filled in from reference TRBV27 and TRBJ1-4, reads EAQVTQNPRYLITVTGKKLTVTCSQNMNHEYMSWYRQDPGLGLRQIYYSMNVEVTDKGDVPEGYKVSRKEKRNFPLILESPSPNQTSLYFCASSSRASNEKLFFGSGTQLSVL.

This chain uses TRBV28 with TRBJ2-1; perhaps D is TRBD1 or TRBD2 (5 bases each). V dropped 3 bases and J dropped 4 bases, with 16 bases sitting between them. This CDR3 contains 16 residues. Germline V gives CDR1 MDHEN, CDR2 SYDVKM. CDR3 DNA sequence: TGTGCCAGCAGTTTTGAGGGGCGCGGAGAATACAATGAGCAGTTCTTC. Amino acid sequence: CASSFEGRGEYNEQFF.

CDR3 protein: CASSERSYEQYF. The CDR3 DNA is TGTGCCAGCAGCGAGAGGAGTTACGAGCAGTACTTC. The rearrangement joins TRBV7-9 to TRBJ2-7; no reliable D call. The CDR3 loop spans 12 amino acids. The V gene's germline CDR1 is SEHNR and CDR2 FQNEAQ (reference sequence). Trimming left V 5 bases short and J 4 bases short, with 9 bases between.

The chain carries TRBV9 and TRBJ1-3; D unresolved. Trimming pared 0 bases from V and 1 base from J, leaving 14 bases between. CDR1 and CDR2 from the germline V gene are SGDLS and YYNGEE. The CDR3 loop spans 17 amino acids. The DNA for the CDR3 is TGTGCCAGCAGCGTAGGGGCGGGCGGGAGTTCTGGAAACACCATATATTTT. This sequence encodes CASSVGAGGSSGNTIYF. Full variable domain (rest looked up from reference TRBV9 and TRBJ1-3): DSGVTQTPKHLITATGQRVTLRCSPRSGDLSVYWYQQSLDQGLQFLIQYYNGEERAKGNILERFSAQQFPDLHSELNLSSLELGDSALYFCASSVGAGGSSGNTIYFGEGSWLTVV.